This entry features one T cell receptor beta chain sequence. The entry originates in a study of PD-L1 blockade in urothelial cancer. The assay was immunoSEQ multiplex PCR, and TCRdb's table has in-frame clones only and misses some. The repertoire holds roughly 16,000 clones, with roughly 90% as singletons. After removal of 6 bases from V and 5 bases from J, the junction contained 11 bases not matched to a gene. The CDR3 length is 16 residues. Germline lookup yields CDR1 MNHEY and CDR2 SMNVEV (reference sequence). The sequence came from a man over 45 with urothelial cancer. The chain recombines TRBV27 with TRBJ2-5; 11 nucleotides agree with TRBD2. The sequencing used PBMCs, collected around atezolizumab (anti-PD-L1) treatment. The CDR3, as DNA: TGTGCCAGCAGGCCAGGGGGTAGCGGGAGGGCCGAGACCCAGTACTTC. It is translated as CASRPGGSGRAETQYF.